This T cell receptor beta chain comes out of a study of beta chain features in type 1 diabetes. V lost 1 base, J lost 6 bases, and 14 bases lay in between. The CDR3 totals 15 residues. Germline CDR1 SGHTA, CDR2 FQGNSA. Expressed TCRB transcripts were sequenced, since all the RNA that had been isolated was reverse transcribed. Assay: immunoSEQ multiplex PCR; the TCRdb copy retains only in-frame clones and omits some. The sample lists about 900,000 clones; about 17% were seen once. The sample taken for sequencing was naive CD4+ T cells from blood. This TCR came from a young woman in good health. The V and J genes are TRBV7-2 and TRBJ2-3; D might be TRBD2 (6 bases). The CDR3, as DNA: TGTGCCAGCAGCTTAGTTTACGGGAGTGGGGATACGCAGTATTTT. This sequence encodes CASSLVYGSGDTQYF.